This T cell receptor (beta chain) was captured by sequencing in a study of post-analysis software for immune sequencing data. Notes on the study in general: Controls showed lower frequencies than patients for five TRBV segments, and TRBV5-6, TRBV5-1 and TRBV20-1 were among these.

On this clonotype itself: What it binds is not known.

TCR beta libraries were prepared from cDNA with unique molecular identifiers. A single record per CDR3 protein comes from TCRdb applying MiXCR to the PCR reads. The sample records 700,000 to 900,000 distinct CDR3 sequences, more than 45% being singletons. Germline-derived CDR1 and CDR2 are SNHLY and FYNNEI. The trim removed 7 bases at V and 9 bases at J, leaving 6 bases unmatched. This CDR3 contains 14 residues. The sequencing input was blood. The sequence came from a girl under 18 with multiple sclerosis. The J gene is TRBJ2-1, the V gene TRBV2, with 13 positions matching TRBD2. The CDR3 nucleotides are TGTGCCAGCAATCCGGGACTAGCGGGAATTGAGCAGTTCTTC. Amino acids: CASNPGLAGIEQFF.